This T cell receptor (beta chain) was recovered during a study of T cell responses to AZD1222 COVID-19 vaccine. General observations from the study: Targeting of unmutated variant regions was reportedly seen in nearly half of spike-specific TCRs.

Regarding this clone: Its specificity is not known.

Clones were read by immunoSEQ multiplex PCR, and TCRdb kept only the in-frame ones, dropping some. The sample contains more than 100,000 clones, 90% of which appear only once. V shed 3 bases and J shed 8 bases, with 10 bases lying between them. CDR3 length equals 12 residues. Germline V gene sequence: CDR1 KGHSH, CDR2 LQKENI. The receptor was isolated from an adult in good health. The sample was peripheral blood, taken on day 0 of AZD1222 vaccination. This sequence joins TRBV18 and TRBJ1-2; no reliable D call. The CDR3 DNA sequence: TGTGCCAGCTCACCGCTGGGCAGGGGCTACACCTTC. Its translation is CASSPLGRGYTF. The complete variable domain, with remaining parts taken from reference TRBV18 and TRBJ1-2, reads NAGVMQNPRHLVRRRGQEARLRCSPMKGHSHVYWYRQLPEEGLKFMVYLQKENIIDESGMPKERFSAEFPKEGPSILRIQQVVRGDSAAYFCASSPLGRGYTFGSGTRLTVV.